One and the same sample provided the 15 T cell receptor beta chains below, sequenced in a study of blood T cells in healthy people across ages (dated by TCRdb to about 2015). Library preparation was by 5' RACE. Sequencing took place on an Illumina HiSeq 2500. A second roughly 7 to 11 cycle PCR used a sample-barcoded 5' primer and a J-beta primer mix. TCRdb reprocessing: public reads trimmed at Q25 with fastp, clones called with MiXCR, in-frame beta chains kept. Rows matching on CDR3 protein sequence are summarized as one entry with the most common DNA and genes. For this sample the table gives nearly 1 million distinct CDR3 sequences, of which roughly 51% were detected only once. The ten largest clonotypes hold over 20% of the sample. The sequenced material came from blood. These receptors came from a woman aged 60-75 years in good health.

The V call is TRBV2, the J call TRBJ2-3; D is undetermined. Trimming stripped 4 bases from V and 4 bases from J, with 9 bases between. CDR1 SNHLY and CDR2 FYNNEI come from the germline V gene. The CDR3 totals 13 residues. Written as DNA, the CDR3 is TGTGCCAGCAGTGCCGCTTGGGCAGATACGCAGTATTTT. Amino acids: CASSAAWADTQYF.

The chain has TRBV6-6 and TRBJ2-3; D possibly corresponds to TRBD2 (5 bases). CDR1 and CDR2 from the germline V gene are MNHNY and SVGAGI (reference sequence). The V end was cut by 4 bases, the J end by 7 bases, with 12 bases between. This CDR3 region has 13 residues. In DNA, the CDR3 is TGTGCCAGCAGTTCCCTTGGGAGTTATACGCAGTATTTT. Protein product: CASSSLGSYTQYF.

This clonotype was counted between two and nine times. The chain has TRBV20-1 and TRBJ2-2; D uncertain. V was cut by 3 bases and J by 3 bases, with 8 bases left in between. The CDR3 totals 13 residues. Germline assignment: CDR1 DFQATT and CDR2 SNEGSKA (reference sequence). CDR3 protein: CSASREYTGELFF. DNA for the CDR3: TGCAGTGCTAGTAGAGAGTACACCGGGGAGCTGTTTTTT.

The chain links TRBV6-6 to TRBJ2-7; D not certain. The DNA end is a closer match to TRBJ2-5, so the J assignment may be wrong. Per the germline V gene, CDR1 is MNHNY and CDR2 is SVGAGI (reference sequence). This CDR3 is built from 14 residues. Here the CDR3 reads CASRPVVQTETQYF. Written as DNA, the CDR3 is TGTGCCAGCAGGCCAGTGGTTCAGACGGAGACCCAGTACTTC.

V gene TRBV7-2 combines with J gene TRBJ2-7; D not certain. The CDR3 runs 13 residues. Per the germline V gene, CDR1 is SGHTA and CDR2 is FQGNSA. Trimming pared 4 bases from V and 2 bases from J, leaving 9 bases between. The DNA of the CDR3 is TGTGCCAGCAGCTCTTTGCCGCCCTACGAGCAGTACTTC. Translated: CASSSLPPYEQYF.

This rearrangement joins TRBV6-2 or TRBV6-3 to TRBJ2-5; no clear D. The J call may be wrong; the DNA end is better matched by TRBJ2-7. Germline V gene lookup returns CDR1 MNHEY and CDR2 SVGEGT. The CDR3 is 12 amino acids. The CDR3 DNA reads TGTGCCAGCAGTAGTACTCGCTACGAGCAGTACTTC. This gives the protein CASSSTRYEQYF.

The rearrangement uses TRBV10-3 and TRBJ2-7; no firm D call. From germline, CDR1 is ENHRY and CDR2 SYGVKD. This CDR3 is 14 amino acids long. V lost 7 bases to trimming and J lost 1 base, with 14 bases between them. The CDR3 protein is CAITQDPQSYEQYF. CDR3 DNA: TGTGCCATCACTCAGGACCCGCAATCCTACGAGCAGTACTTC.

This chain joins TRBV29-1 and TRBJ2-1; 15 nucleotides agree with TRBD2. CDR3 length: 16 amino acids. Germline CDR1 is SQVTM and CDR2 is ANQGSEA. With V trimmed by 5 bases and J by 5 bases, 7 bases remained unmatched. The chain's CDR3 is CSVRTSGRAGDNEQFF. In nucleotides, the CDR3 is TGCAGCGTTCGGACTAGCGGGAGGGCCGGCGACAATGAGCAGTTCTTC.

The chain joins TRBV27 to TRBJ1-1, with D perhaps TRBD1 (6 bases). This CDR3 is built from 12 residues. Trimming shortened V by 3 bases and J by 11 bases, and 13 bases separated the two germline ends. Germline V gene sequence: CDR1 MNHEY, CDR2 SMNVEV (reference sequence). The CDR3 loop is CASSLTGAQAFF. CDR3 nucleotides: TGTGCCAGCAGTTTGACGGGGGCTCAGGCTTTCTTT.

This clonotype was detected a few times. The rearrangement joins TRBV9 to TRBJ2-7; 9 nucleotides agree with TRBD2. V was clipped by 0 bases and J by 3 bases; unmatched bases: 1. The V gene's germline CDR1 is SGDLS and CDR2 YYNGEE. The CDR3 is made up of 14 amino acids. The DNA of the CDR3 is TGTGCCAGCAGCGTAGGCGGGAGGGGCTACGAGCAGTACTTC. It is translated as CASSVGGRGYEQYF.

The chain uses TRBV9 and TRBJ2-3, with TRBD2 identical over 11 bases. Germline V gives CDR1 SGDLS, CDR2 YYNGEE. The CDR3 is made up of 17 amino acids. The V gene end was trimmed by 4 bases and the J gene end by 3 bases; junction bases not matched to a gene: 10. CDR3 DNA sequence: TGTGCCAGCAGCTACTATGTACTAGCGGGAGTGACAGATACGCAGTATTTT. Translated: CASSYYVLAGVTDTQYF.

The J gene is TRBJ2-5, the V gene TRBV11-2; D may correspond to TRBD1 or TRBD2 (6 bases each). The last part of the DNA fits TRBJ2-7 better; the J call may be wrong. The CDR3 sequence is 12 residues long. Germline CDR1 is SGHAT and CDR2 is FQNNGV. The CDR3 DNA sequence: TGTGCCAGCAGCCCGGGGGCGAACGAGCAGTACTTC. It specifies CASSPGANEQYF.

This clonotype was seen a handful of times. This chain links TRBV7-9 with TRBJ2-3; no definite D call. This CDR3 is 14 amino acids long. The germline V gene encodes CDR1 SEHNR and CDR2 FQNEAQ (reference sequence). Trimming took 2 bases from V and 6 from J, leaving 12 bases between them. CDR3 sequence: CASSLNYETDTQYF. The DNA for the CDR3 is TGTGCCAGCAGCTTAAACTACGAAACGGATACGCAGTATTTT. Variable domain in full (rest from reference TRBV7-9 and TRBJ2-3): DTGVSQNPRHKITKRGQNVTFRCDPISEHNRLYWYRQTLGQGPEFLTYFQNEAQLEKSRLLSDRFSAERPKGSFSTLEIQRTEQGDSAMYLCASSLNYETDTQYFGPGTRLTVL.

A few counts support this clonotype. The chain has TRBV5-6 and TRBJ2-4, with D unresolved. V lost 6 bases and J 0 bases, leaving 10 bases between the germline ends. There are 14 residues in the CDR3. The germline gives CDR1 SGHDT, CDR2 YYEEEE. The DNA of the CDR3 is TGTGCCAGCAACCTCATCCAAGCCAAAAACATTCAGTACTTC. The encoded protein is CASNLIQAKNIQYF.

This chain joins TRBV29-1 and TRBJ2-1; D is perhaps TRBD1 (6 bases). The CDR3 runs 13 residues. CDR1 SQVTM and CDR2 ANQGSEA come from the germline V gene. The V gene lost 1 base and the J gene lost 5 bases, with 9 bases spanning the gap. This CDR3 is CSVEVQGHNEQFF. The CDR3 region has the DNA TGCAGCGTTGAAGTACAGGGTCACAATGAGCAGTTCTTC.